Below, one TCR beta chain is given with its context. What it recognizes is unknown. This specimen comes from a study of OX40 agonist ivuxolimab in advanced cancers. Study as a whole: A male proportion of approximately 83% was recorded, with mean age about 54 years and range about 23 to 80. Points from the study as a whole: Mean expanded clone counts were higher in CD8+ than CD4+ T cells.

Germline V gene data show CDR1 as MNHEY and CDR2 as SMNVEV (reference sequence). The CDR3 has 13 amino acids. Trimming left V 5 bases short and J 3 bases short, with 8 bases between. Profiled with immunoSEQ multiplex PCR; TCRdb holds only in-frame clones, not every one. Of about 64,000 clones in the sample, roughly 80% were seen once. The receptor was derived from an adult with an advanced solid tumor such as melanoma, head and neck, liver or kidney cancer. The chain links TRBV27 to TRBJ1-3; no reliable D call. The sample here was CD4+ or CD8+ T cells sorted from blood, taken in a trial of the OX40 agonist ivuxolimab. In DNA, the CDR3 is TGTGCCAGCAGTGCGGGATATGGAAACACCATATATTTT. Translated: CASSAGYGNTIYF.